A single sample is the source of the 4 T cell receptor beta chains below, sequenced in a study of blood T cell repertoires in COVID-19. The assay was immunoSEQ multiplex PCR, and TCRdb's table has in-frame clones only and misses some. This table has 95,000 to 130,000 clones, about nine tenths appearing once. The sequenced sample consisted of peripheral blood. The source of these receptors is a human donor with active COVID-19. The donor label of this sample is uncertain.

The rearrangement uses TRBV28 and TRBJ1-1; 7 bases match TRBD1. Germline values: CDR1 MDHEN, CDR2 SYDVKM. The CDR3 is made up of 13 amino acids. After removal of 5 bases from V and 7 bases from J, the junction contained 7 bases not matched to a gene. CDR3 protein: CASSETGHLEAFF. CDR3 nucleotide sequence: TGTGCCAGCAGTGAGACAGGGCATCTTGAAGCTTTCTTT.

This clone occurred once. V is TRBV7-2 and J is TRBJ1-1; D unresolved. Germline CDR1 is SGHTA and CDR2 is FQGNSA. V was pared by 1 base and J by 4 bases, with 10 bases between. The CDR3 is made up of 14 amino acids. CDR3 residues: CASSLGRGSTEAFF. The CDR3, as DNA: TGTGCCAGCAGCTTAGGCCGGGGATCCACTGAAGCTTTCTTT.

The chain links TRBV4-3 to TRBJ2-1, with TRBD2 matching over 10 bases. V lost 5 bases, J lost 7 bases, and 8 bases stayed unmatched. The CDR3 length is 15 residues. The germline CDR1 and CDR2 sequences are LGHNA and YSLEER. CDR3 DNA: TGCGCCAGCAGCTCGAGCGGGGGGGCGAGGAATGAGCAGTTCTTC. Translating it yields CASSSSGGARNEQFF.

The chain has TRBV5-6 and TRBJ1-4; 11 nucleotides match TRBD1. After removal of 4 bases from V and 8 bases from J, the junction contained 4 bases not matched to a gene. This CDR3 has 14 amino acids. CDR1 and CDR2 from the germline V gene are SGHDT and YYEEEE. The CDR3 bases are TGTGCCAGCAGCGGGGACAGGGGGTACGAAAAACTGTTTTTT. This sequence encodes CASSGDRGYEKLFF.